The clone carrying this T cell receptor beta chain qualifies as medium-sized. Its antigen is unidentified. Every patient was untreated before thyroid surgery. The data are from a study of metastatic and nonmetastatic thyroid tumors. Study information: Repertoires from malignant and benign thyroid patients were compared across blood and tumor or nodule tissue. General observations from the study: According to reports, the diversity of TCR beta was significantly higher in malignant thyroid tumors than in benign nodules, and this held in both blood and tumor samples.

This CDR3 region has 12 residues. Germline V gene lookup returns CDR1 ENHRY and CDR2 SYGVKD. V gave up 8 bases and J gave up 4 bases, with 10 bases separating them. MiXCR was used by TCRdb to re-call the PCR reads. This sample has about 19,000 clones; approximately 25% occur once, and the top ten carry roughly 3.1%. The source is a male donor with papillary thyroid cancer or a benign thyroid nodule (not recorded which). Some clones in this sample may be carry-over from other donors' samples. Sequencing input: blood. V and J are TRBV10-3 and TRBJ2-3; D perhaps matches TRBD2 (5 bases). CDR3 region: CAIAGSADTQYF. The CDR3 nucleotides are TGTGCCATCGCGGGCAGCGCAGATACGCAGTATTTT.